This T cell receptor beta chain stems from a study of shared clonotypes between healthy human individuals (TCRdb year 2020). Broadly, across the study: The cohort included three men and a couple of women between 18 and 49 years of age. For each donor, three plates each were used for CD4 naive and CD4 memory, two plates were used for CD8 naive, and one plate was used for CD8 memory. Blood TCR repertoires of several healthy adults were deeply sequenced to estimate repertoire size and the extent of clonotype sharing between individuals. Different laboratories and diverse techniques were used to prepare libraries and sequence TCR repertoires, to increase sequencing depth and limit assay-specific biases. Each donor's leukapheresis produced roughly between roughly 0.85 and 10 billion PBMCs.

Points the paper makes about the study in general: Naive subsets generally had larger estimated clonotype richness than memory subsets. Clonotypes shared by all four sorted-subset donors showed higher generation probabilities than non-shared clonotypes. Sampling was limited to blood, and TCR repertoires in tissue likely differ from TCR repertoires in blood. The small number of donors limited the genetic and exposure-history diversity represented. Even with the large sequencing depth, rarefaction of the sorted-subset datasets indicated that sequencing was incomplete. Sharing across a handful of donors was observed for 5% to 6.5% of naive CD4, over 3% of naive CD8, around 2.5% of memory CD4, and roughly 0.4% of memory CD8 clonotypes. Pairwise subsampling indicated that sequencing depth was expected to affect the degree of clonotype sharing among donors.

The donors were healthy, HIV-negative adults with no recently reported acute infections or vaccinations. Only Caucasian adults living in Nashville, Tennessee, USA were represented among the donors. CD4+ T cells were enriched by magnetic negative selection; naive cells were then positively selected on CD45RA, and the negative fraction formed the memory subset. After blood collection by leukapheresis, PBMCs were isolated using Ficoll-Histopaque density gradient centrifugation and then cryopreserved in the vapor phase of liquid nitrogen. Purity and quantity of every magnetically sorted T cell population were checked by analytical flow cytometry. From each sorted fraction, genomic DNA was isolated and quantified by UV absorbance on a Nanodrop 2000c. Using the deep immunoSEQ assay, multiplex PCR amplified TCR CDR3 regions from genomic DNA. Genomic DNA extracted from each cell subset was distributed evenly over all wells of several immunoSEQ 96-well plates, and each plate served as one replicate. For sorted subsets, 150 to 250 ng of genomic DNA, equivalent to tens of thousands of T cell genomes, went into each replicate PCR. The purified libraries were quantified using a Qubit 3.0 fluorometer, sized with a Bioanalyzer 2100, and then quantified again using the KAPA Library Quantification kit. A separate single-read 150-cycle Illumina NextSeq 550 flow cell was used to sequence each immunoSEQ 96-well plate. From the authors' description of their analysis: Because the immunoSEQ output held only junctional sequences and lacked quality scores, the filtering could not match the filtering applied to full-length reads. To assign V/J genes and CDR3, sequences were annotated using PyIR, a Python wrapper for IgBLAST v1.9, with IMGT germline references. Reads with weak V/J assignments (E-value above 1e-6), missing CDR3, stop codons, out-of-frame junctions, or ambiguous translated residues were removed. A V3J clonotype was defined by an identical inferred V gene, J gene, and CDR3 amino acid sequence. The percentage overlap between two repertoires was calculated by dividing the number of shared unique clonotypes by the size of the smaller repertoire. RTK rarefaction, the Chao1 estimator, and Recon v2.1 estimates of unobserved clonotypes were used to assess repertoire richness. Generation probabilities for all TCRbeta clonotypes obtained by the gDNA method from four donors were computed using OLGA. The table comes from immuneACCESS by way of TCRdb, which keeps in-frame sequences with V and J called. Part of the clones is missing from these tables; in studies checked, under half for an unresolved V gene and the rest for unknown reasons. From that table come the V and J calls and clone size; the DNA was used to work out D and trimming. The sample records some 500,000 clones, 95% to 96% of which are singletons. Approximately 0.067% of the sample is held by the ten biggest clonotypes.

On this clone itself: It lacks a known antigen. No base quality information exists; no much larger clone differs at one position.

Compared with germline, V lacks 8 bases and J lacks 4 bases; bases without a gene match: 6. Including cysteine and phenylalanine, the CDR3 has 15 amino acids. Only CDR3 DNA is held: 45 bases, read in frame from base 1. CDR1 and CDR2, per the germline V gene (reference sequence), are WNHNN and SYGVQD. The V and J segments used are TRBV10-1 and TRBJ2-2, and TRBD2 aligns with 11 junction nucleotides. The receptor was isolated from a woman aged 30 to 39 in good health. Specimen: naive CD4+ T cells sorted from blood. The cell subset or site label of this sample denotes: CD45RA+ positively selected. The DNA reads as follows: TGCGCCAGCCTTGGGCTAGCGGGAGGCACCGGGGAGCTGTTTTTT. It codes for CASLGLAGGTGELFF.